The next 26 T cell receptor beta chains were all read from a single sample in a study of spatial heterogeneity in lung cancer. Described time point: sample taken at primary tumor resection. In each case, whole RNA from tumor, nontumor lung or frozen PBMC was sequenced unsorted. TCRdb recomputed calls from the 5' RACE reads with MiXCR, one row per CDR3 protein. The sample includes around 92,000 distinct CDR3 sequences, more than 10% of them seen just once. Sequencing used PBMCs, obtained at surgery. These receptors were taken from a male donor with early-stage non-small cell lung cancer.

The chain carries TRBV7-2 and TRBJ2-5; perhaps TRBD2 as D (5 bases). The germline CDR1 and CDR2 sequences are SGHTA and FQGNSA. This CDR3 has 13 amino acids. Trimming shortened V by 4 bases and J by 6 bases, and 12 bases separated the two germline ends. For the CDR3, the DNA is TGTGCCAGCAGCTACCTAGCTACCCAGACCCAGTACTTC. As protein: CASSYLATQTQYF.

This clonotype appeared a few times. The chain is built from TRBV7-9 and TRBJ1-3, with a weak D call TRBD1 (6 bases). V was cut by 1 base and J by 2 bases, with 15 bases left in between. Germline CDR1 and CDR2: SEHNR and FQNEAQ (reference sequence). The CDR3 totals 17 residues. DNA of the CDR3: TGTGCCAGCAGCTTAGTACACGCAGGGGTCGCTGGAAACACCATATATTTT. Translating gives CASSLVHAGVAGNTIYF.

The V and J genes are TRBV6-2 or TRBV6-3 and TRBJ2-1; D gene ambiguous. The ends were cut back, 2 bases at V and 0 bases at J, with 8 bases in the middle. Germline CDR1 MNHEY, CDR2 SVGEGT. The CDR3 sequence is 15 residues long. In DNA, the CDR3 is TGTGCCAGCAGTTACGCCCAAAGCTCCTACAATGAGCAGTTCTTC. It yields the protein CASSYAQSSYNEQFF.

This clonotype was observed a few times. Written as DNA, the CDR3 is TGTGCCAGCAGCCCCTCCGGACAGGGTTACAATGAGCAGTTCTTC. The encoded protein is CASSPSGQGYNEQFF. The chain employs TRBV7-2 and TRBJ2-1, with 8 bases matching TRBD1. The length of the CDR3 is 15 residues. The V gene's germline CDR1 is SGHTA and CDR2 FQGNSA. V lost 5 bases, J lost 4 bases, and 7 bases stayed unmatched.

In its sample, this clonotype was seen many times. CDR3 nucleotide sequence: TGTGCCAGCAGCACGACTAGCGGGACCCTTGGACCCGGGGAGCTGTTTTTT. Protein sequence: CASSTTSGTLGPGELFF. The V call is TRBV7-2, the J call TRBJ2-2; 11 positions agree with TRBD2. V lost 5 bases to trimming and J lost 6 bases; unmatched junction nucleotides: 11. The CDR3 runs 17 residues. The germline CDR1 and CDR2 sequences are SGHTA and FQGNSA.

In this sample, this clonotype turned up many times. The chain is built from TRBV20-1 and TRBJ2-7, with D maybe TRBD1 (6 bases). V was trimmed by 8 bases and J by 6 bases, leaving 14 bases between them. This CDR3 contains 11 residues. CDR1 DFQATT and CDR2 SNEGSKA come from the germline V gene (reference sequence). This chain's CDR3 is CSPTTGTEQYF. In DNA form, the CDR3 reads TGCAGTCCTACAACAGGGACCGAGCAGTACTTC.

This clonotype was observed a few times. The chain links TRBV20-1 to TRBJ1-1; TRBD1 might be the D (5 bases). The CDR3 is made up of 12 amino acids. Germline V CDR1 and CDR2: DFQATT, SNEGSKA (reference sequence). V gave up 5 bases and J gave up 1 base, with 8 bases separating them. CDR3 protein: CSAADRNTEAFF. The CDR3 region has the DNA TGCAGTGCTGCTGACAGGAACACTGAAGCTTTCTTT.

This clonotype was observed a handful of times. The V gene is TRBV12-3 or TRBV12-4, the J gene TRBJ2-3; the D gene is possibly TRBD2 (5 bases). This CDR3 region has 14 residues. V was pared by 6 bases and J by 2 bases, with 12 bases between. CDR3 nucleotides: TGTGCCAGCAGACCCGGACTCGTCACAGATACGCAGTATTTT. This gives the protein CASRPGLVTDTQYF.

The chain carries TRBV7-2 and TRBJ2-5; D is unclear. Deletions cut 4 bases from V and 6 bases from J, with 12 bases between. CDR3 size: 13 residues. Germline assignment: CDR1 SGHTA and CDR2 FQGNSA. In nucleotides, the CDR3 is TGTGCCAGCAGCTCCACGAATGTTCAGACCCAGTACTTC. Translating gives CASSSTNVQTQYF. Full variable domain (outside the CDR3, taken from reference TRBV7-2 and TRBJ2-5): GAGVSQSPSNKVTEKGKDVELRCDPISGHTALYWYRQSLGQGLEFLIYFQGNSAPDKSGLPSDRFSAERTGGSVSTLTIQRTQQEDSAVYLCASSSTNVQTQYFGPGTRLLVL.

There are a few counts of this clonotype. The V and J genes are TRBV7-2 and TRBJ2-3, with D unclear. Trimming cost V 1 base and J 2 bases, with 7 bases left between them. The CDR3 extends over 14 amino acids. Germline V gene data show CDR1 as SGHTA and CDR2 as FQGNSA. The CDR3 sequence: CASSLGTATDTQYF. CDR3 DNA: TGTGCCAGCAGCTTAGGCACAGCCACAGATACGCAGTATTTT.

This clonotype was detected only a few times. The rearrangement links TRBV20-1 to TRBJ2-5; no firm D call. Trimming pared 3 bases from V and 6 bases from J, leaving 11 bases between. This CDR3 region has 12 residues. CDR1 is DFQATT and CDR2 is SNEGSKA in the germline V gene (reference sequence). CDR3 region: CSASSGQKTQYF. The CDR3 coding sequence is TGCAGTGCTAGCTCTGGTCAAAAGACCCAGTACTTC.

Ten or more counts support this clonotype. The V and J genes are TRBV15 and TRBJ2-1; D is undetermined. Germline V gives CDR1 LNHNV, CDR2 YYDKDF (reference sequence). The V end was cut by 3 bases, the J end by 1 base, with 10 bases between. This CDR3 is 15 amino acids long. CDR3 nucleotides: TGTGCCACCAGCAGTCTTGGAATTTCCTACAATGAGCAGTTCTTC. Translating it yields CATSSLGISYNEQFF. Full variable domain (remainder filled in from reference TRBV15 and TRBJ2-1): DAMVIQNPRYQVTQFGKPVTLSCSQTLNHNVMYWYQQKSSQAPKLLFHYYDKDFNNEADTPDNFQSRRPNTSFCFLDIRSPGLGDTAMYLCATSSLGISYNEQFFGPGTRLTVL.

The V and J genes are TRBV6-2 or TRBV6-3 and TRBJ2-5, with TRBD1 identical over 8 bases. Germline CDR1 MNHEY, CDR2 SVGEGT. The junction had 9 bases not matched to a gene; V was cut back by 4 bases and J by 5 bases. This CDR3 region has 15 residues. The CDR3 DNA reads as TGTGCCAGCAGTTCCAACAGGGGGAGAGGGGAGACCCAGTACTTC. This gives the protein CASSSNRGRGETQYF.

J is TRBJ2-7 and V is TRBV5-1, with a weak D call TRBD2 (5 bases). Trimming took 5 bases from V and 2 from J, leaving 11 bases between them. Germline assignment: CDR1 SGHRS and CDR2 YFSETQ. The CDR3 runs to 13 residues. The DNA for the CDR3 is TGCGCCAGCAGTTACCGGGATCCCTACGAGCAGTACTTC. As protein: CASSYRDPYEQYF. The entire variable domain, with the rest obtained from reference TRBV5-1 and TRBJ2-7, is as follows: KAGVTQTPRYLIKTRGQQVTLSCSPISGHRSVSWYQQTPGQGLQFLFEYFSETQRNKGNFPGRFSGRQFSNSRSEMNVSTLELGDSALYLCASSYRDPYEQYFGPGTRLTVT.

This clonotype was counted ten times or more. The chain has TRBV20-1 and TRBJ2-1; 9 bases agree with TRBD1. Per the germline V gene, CDR1 is DFQATT and CDR2 is SNEGSKA (reference sequence). The CDR3 contains 13 residues. The junction had 7 bases not matched to a gene; V was cut back by 4 bases and J by 9 bases. CDR3 sequence (DNA): TGCAGTGCTAACGGACAGGGGTTCGGTGAGCAGTTCTTC. The encoded protein is CSANGQGFGEQFF.

This clonotype was seen only a few times. The chain has TRBV25-1 and TRBJ1-5, with a possible D match to TRBD1 (6 bases). Germline CDR1 reads MGHDK; CDR2 reads SYGVNS. V was cut by 1 base and J by 1 base, with 14 bases left in between. The CDR3 is made up of 17 amino acids. The CDR3 nucleotides read TGTGCCAGCAGTGAATGGGCAGGGGATGGGAGCAATCAGCCCCAGCATTTT. It translates to CASSEWAGDGSNQPQHF. Full variable domain (rest looked up from reference TRBV25-1 and TRBJ1-5): EADIYQTPRYLVIGTGKKITLECSQTMGHDKMYWYQQDPGMELHLIHYSYGVNSTEKGDLSSESTVSRIRTEHFPLTLESARPSHTSQYLCASSEWAGDGSNQPQHFGDGTRLSIL.

The chain recombines TRBV12-3 or TRBV12-4 with TRBJ2-3, with TRBD1 matching over 7 bases. Losses at the gene ends were 9 bases for V and 4 bases for J; bases not matched to a gene: 10. The CDR3 length is 14 residues. CDR3 sequence reads: CASKTGVAADTQYF. The CDR3 region has the DNA TGTGCCAGTAAAACAGGGGTGGCGGCAGATACGCAGTATTTT.

A few counts support this clonotype. The chain uses TRBV2 and TRBJ1-1; D unresolved. The CDR3 covers 14 residues. With 0 bases removed from V and 10 bases from J, the gap between germline ends came to 15 bases. The germline CDR1 and CDR2 sequences are SNHLY and FYNNEI. The CDR3 DNA reads TGTGCCAGCAGTGAAGCACAGAATATTAAGGGAGCTTTCTTT. It translates to CASSEAQNIKGAFF.

This chain connects TRBV7-6 to TRBJ2-1; D is ambiguous. The CDR3 loop spans 15 amino acids. V lost 0 bases and J lost 0, with 6 bases in between. Germline lookup yields CDR1 SGHVS and CDR2 FNYEAQ. The CDR3 sequence is CASSLAVSSYNEQFF. As DNA, the CDR3 is TGTGCCAGCAGCTTAGCGGTAAGCTCCTACAATGAGCAGTTCTTC.

V is TRBV20-1 and J is TRBJ2-1, with 12 positions matching TRBD2. The germline V gene encodes CDR1 DFQATT and CDR2 SNEGSKA (reference sequence). This CDR3 is 14 amino acids long. Trimming took 8 bases from V and 4 from J; bases not matched to a gene: 6. CDR3 DNA sequence: TGCAGTCCAAGGACTAGCGGGACTTACAATGAGCAGTTCTTC. Its protein is CSPRTSGTYNEQFF.

The chain recombines TRBV12-3 or TRBV12-4 with TRBJ1-5, with TRBD1 matching over 7 bases. V trimming: 6 bases; J trimming: 2 bases; junction bases outside the gene matches: 7. This CDR3 comprises 15 residues. The CDR3 here is CASRPDRARNQPQHF. CDR3 nucleotides: TGTGCCAGCAGACCTGACAGGGCACGCAATCAGCCCCAGCATTTT.

The sample holds a few counts of this clonotype. The rearrangement uses TRBV10-3 and TRBJ2-3; D may be TRBD1 (5 bases). Germline lookup yields CDR1 ENHRY and CDR2 SYGVKD. There are 16 residues in the CDR3. V dropped 2 bases and J dropped 3 bases, with 15 bases sitting between them. For the CDR3, the DNA is TGTGCCATCAGTGAGGTGGTAGGGGCCAAGACAGATACGCAGTATTTT. It is translated as CAISEVVGAKTDTQYF.

The genes are TRBV15 and TRBJ1-5; TRBD1 is a possible D gene (5 bases). This CDR3 has 15 amino acids. Germline loops: CDR1 LNHNV, CDR2 YYDKDF (reference sequence). The ends were cut back, 3 bases at V and 3 bases at J, with 12 bases in the middle. The CDR3 spells CATSRLGGTNQPQHF. CDR3 nucleotide sequence: TGTGCCACCAGCAGGCTAGGAGGGACCAATCAGCCCCAGCATTTT.

About this clonotype: This may arise from a read error, as a much more abundant clone is one base away. The gene calls are TRBV4-3 and TRBJ1-1; the D is unclear. The CDR3 is 16 amino acids. In germline, CDR1 is LGHNA, CDR2 YSLEER. The V end lost 0 bases, the J end lost 1 base, and 12 bases lay between the germline ends. This CDR3 reads CASSQDSWSRNTEAFF. CDR3 bases: TGCGCCAGCAGCCAAGATAGCTGGAGCAGGAACACTGAAGCTTTCTTT.

At least ten counts were recorded for this clonotype. J is TRBJ1-2 and V is TRBV29-1, with TRBD1 identical over 7 bases. The junction had 1 base not matched to a gene; V was cut back by 3 bases and J by 3 bases. The CDR3 contains 12 residues. Germline values: CDR1 SQVTM, CDR2 ANQGSEA. The DNA for the CDR3 is TGCAGCGTTGACCAGGGGGACTATGGCTACACCTTC. It codes for CSVDQGDYGYTF.

This clonotype was seen repeatedly, ten times or more. The genes are TRBV6-1 and TRBJ1-5, with D possibly TRBD1 on 5 matching bases. V was cut by 8 bases and J by 2 bases, with 10 bases left in between. CDR3 length: 13 residues. Germline V gene data show CDR1 as MNHNS and CDR2 as SASEGT. The CDR3 DNA follows: TGTGCCAGCCTTGACAGAGGCAATCAGCCCCAGCATTTT. It codes for CASLDRGNQPQHF.